This TCR beta chain was identified in a study of blood T cell repertoires in COVID-19. Study details: Samples taken during acute and convalescent COVID-19 were collected in the United States, Italy and Spain. PBMCs, B-cell-depleted T cells, or T cells provided the cDNA or gDNA that made up the material.

V gave up 1 base and J gave up 2 bases, with 12 bases separating them. Germline assignment: CDR1 GTSNPN and CDR2 SVGIG (reference sequence). CDR3 size: 15 residues. In the authors' workflow: Estimation of nucleated cell counts was performed using reference gene primer amplification. Profiled with immunoSEQ multiplex PCR; TCRdb holds only in-frame clones, not every one. The DNA gave D and trimming, while V, J and clone size come from that table. The data hold some 130,000 clones, with 78% observed a single time. The V gene is TRBV30, the J gene TRBJ1-5; no definite D call. This TCR came from a man between 60 and 75 years old who had recovered from COVID-19. Sequenced sample: peripheral blood. The chain's CDR3 is CAWSAPTDRNQPQHF. Written as DNA, the CDR3 is TGTGCCTGGAGTGCCCCGACTGATCGCAATCAGCCCCAGCATTTT.